This TCR beta chain was found in a study of T cells after yellow fever vaccination. Whole-study context: SMART-Seq v4 Ultra Low Input handled preparation of low-cell-number fractions.

This clonotype was seen at least ten times. Each CDR3 protein gets one entry after TCRdb re-called the 5' RACE reads with MiXCR. Of about 320,000 distinct CDR3 sequences in the sample, around 4.5% were seen once. The V and J ends lost 3 bases and 6 bases respectively, with 9 bases between them. The CDR3 consists of 13 residues. Source: PBMCs, taken 15 days after the yellow fever booster vaccination. The chain joins TRBV12-3 or TRBV12-4 to TRBJ2-1, with TRBD2 as a possible D gene (6 bases). This clonotype was obtained from a man younger than 30 who received the YFV17D yellow fever vaccine. CDR3 protein: CASSLVGGNEQFF. CDR3 in DNA: TGTGCCAGCAGTTTGGTGGGGGGCAATGAGCAGTTCTTC.